This T cell receptor beta chain was recovered during a study of graft-versus-host responses after intestinal transplantation. Of note for this clone: The antigen is unknown.

Clones were read by immunoSEQ multiplex PCR, and TCRdb kept only the in-frame ones, dropping some. The sample contains under 20,000 clones, around nine tenths of which appear only once. CDR3 length: 15 amino acids. CDR1 SGHNT and CDR2 YYREEE come from the germline V gene (reference sequence). With 4 bases clipped from V and 9 bases from J, the junction kept 10 bases outside the gene matches. Study-level results: GvH clones surfaced in recipient marrow, some emerging earlier in ileum or blood.

Sample: PBMCs, taken 357 days after transplant. The rearrangement joins TRBV5-4 to TRBJ2-4, with 10 bases aligning to TRBD2. This TCR came from a human patient who received an intestinal transplant, so some T cells may come from the graft donor. Here the CDR3 DNA reads TGTGCCAGCAGCCCTAGCGGGAGCAGTGTGGGCATTCAGTACTTC. Its protein is CASSPSGSSVGIQYF.